The 25 T cell receptor beta chains given below trace back to one sample, sequenced in a study of Graves' ophthalmopathy and Graves' hyperthyroidism (dated by TCRdb to between 2017 and 2018). Sequencing was performed on an Illumina HiSeq 2000. For repertoire sequencing, the TCR beta CDR3 regions were amplified from RNA transcripts. HTBI primers and the Qiagen OneStep RT-PCR kit were used in a first-round RT-PCR, which was followed by a second-round multiplex PCR, size selection and purification. TCRdb handled the public reads itself, with Q25 trimming in fastp and clone calling in MiXCR, and kept productive beta chains. One record per CDR3 amino acid sequence lists the most common genes and DNA. Here the sample has 300,000 or so distinct CDR3 sequences; under 20% occur a single time. The ten most abundant clones make up approximately 13% of the sample. Sample: peripheral blood. These receptors were collected from an adult man with Graves' ophthalmopathy.

This clonotype was seen ten or more times. The V gene is TRBV20-1, the J gene TRBJ1-2; D is uncertain. The CDR3 has 12 residues. Germline loops: CDR1 DFQATT, CDR2 SNEGSKA (reference sequence). Between the trimmed V and J ends, which lost 0 bases and 8 bases, there was a span of 10 bases. The DNA of the CDR3 is TGCAGTGCTAGAGATCAGGAGGACGGCTACACCTTC. It yields the protein CSARDQEDGYTF.

This clonotype occurred many times. The V gene is TRBV6-5, the J gene TRBJ2-5; tentative D call: TRBD2 (5 bases). V lost 6 bases, J lost 3 bases, and 11 bases lay in between. There are 13 residues in the CDR3. Germline values: CDR1 MNHEY, CDR2 SVGAGI. DNA for the CDR3: TGTGCCAGCAGATATTTGCGGGAAGAGACCCAGTACTTC. It is translated as CASRYLREETQYF.

This clonotype was counted once. The V gene is TRBV25-1, the J gene TRBJ2-7, with 15 bases aligning to TRBD2. The germline V gene encodes CDR1 MGHDK and CDR2 SYGVNS. J gave up 2 bases and V 5 bases, and 16 bases lay outside the gene matches. There are 20 residues in the CDR3. CDR3 loop: CASSRLIGLAGGGSPYEQYF. DNA for the CDR3: TGTGCCAGCAGTCGACTCATCGGACTAGCGGGAGGGGGGTCGCCCTACGAGCAGTACTTC.

The chain carries TRBV18 and TRBJ2-7; D is possibly TRBD1 or TRBD2 (5 bases each). V was cut by 2 bases and J by 3 bases, with 23 bases left in between. This CDR3 comprises 18 residues. Germline loops: CDR1 KGHSH, CDR2 LQKENI. The DNA of the CDR3 is TGTGCCAGCTCACCAGAGCTGTGGGCAGGGACGGGGAGCTACGAGCAGTACTTC. Translation: CASSPELWAGTGSYEQYF.

The chain is built from TRBV11-2 and TRBJ2-7; D unresolved. The V end was cut by 0 bases, the J end by 3 bases, with 6 bases between. This CDR3 has 13 residues. CDR1 and CDR2 (germline): SGHAT, FQNNGV. CDR3 sequence: CASSLDGGYEQYF. In DNA, the CDR3 is TGTGCCAGCAGCTTAGACGGCGGCTACGAGCAGTACTTC.

The genes are TRBV28 and TRBJ1-1; D is possibly TRBD1 (5 bases). Deletions cut 3 bases from V and 1 base from J, with 15 bases between. This CDR3 comprises 16 residues. The germline CDR1 and CDR2 sequences are MDHEN and SYDVKM. This chain's CDR3 is CASSFQATGGNTEAFF. CDR3 bases: TGTGCCAGCAGTTTCCAAGCTACAGGAGGGAACACTGAAGCTTTCTTT.

This clonotype was seen repeatedly, ten times or more. V is TRBV18 and J is TRBJ2-7, with D tentatively TRBD1 or TRBD2 (5 bases each). With 6 bases removed from V and 1 base from J, the gap between germline ends came to 19 bases. Germline V gene sequence: CDR1 KGHSH, CDR2 LQKENI. The CDR3 consists of 16 residues. The CDR3 DNA reads as TGTGCCAGCTCGCCCGGGACGTCCGAAGGGTCCTACGAGCAGTACTTC. Translation gives CASSPGTSEGSYEQYF.

This clonotype appeared a few times. A much larger clone sits a single nucleotide away, making a read error possible. The V call is TRBV2, the J call TRBJ2-7, with D possibly being TRBD2 (6 bases). Germline lookup yields CDR1 SNHLY and CDR2 FYNNEI. This CDR3 is built from 15 residues. Trimming removed 4 bases at V and 2 bases at J, with 15 bases between. This CDR3 reads CASSVMEGWPYEQYF. The DNA for the CDR3 is TGTGCCAGCAGTGTGATGGAGGGATGGCCCTACGAGCAGTACTTC.

A word on this clonotype: A much larger clone sits a single nucleotide away, making a read error possible. V usage is TRBV6-1 and J usage is TRBJ1-2; TRBD1 is a possible D gene (5 bases). The germline CDR1 and CDR2 sequences are MNHNS and SASEGT. The length of the CDR3 is 15 residues. CDR3 nucleotides: TGTGTCAGCAGGAGAAGGACAAACCCTAACTATGGCTACACCTTC. It is translated as CVSRRRTNPNYGYTF.

This clonotype has ten or more counts. This chain joins TRBV28 and TRBJ2-7; 7 nucleotides agree with TRBD1. Trimming took 8 bases from V and 3 from J; bases not matched to a gene: 13. This CDR3 region has 15 residues. Germline V gene lookup returns CDR1 MDHEN and CDR2 SYDVKM. The CDR3 region is CASCGRRDSVYEQYF. CDR3 nucleotides: TGTGCCAGCTGTGGGAGAAGGGACAGCGTCTACGAGCAGTACTTC.

This clonotype was counted many times. The CDR3 DNA reads TGTGCCAGCAGACCCAACCAGGGGGGATACGAGCAGTACTTC. It codes for CASRPNQGGYEQYF. V and J are TRBV12-3 or TRBV12-4 and TRBJ2-7, with D perhaps matching TRBD1 (7 bases). Trimming removed 6 bases at V and 4 bases at J, with 16 bases between. The CDR3 is 14 residues long.

The chain recombines TRBV12-3 or TRBV12-4 with TRBJ2-5; TRBD1 aligns across 9 bases. V shed 4 bases and J 3 bases; nucleotides not matched to a gene: 3. CDR3 length: 14 residues. Here the CDR3 reads CASSYWTGEETQYF. In nucleotides, the CDR3 is TGTGCCAGCAGTTATTGGACAGGGGAAGAGACCCAGTACTTC.

This clonotype was observed at least ten times. The chain is built from TRBV18 and TRBJ2-7; 11 bases agree with TRBD2. The CDR3 spans 14 residues. Germline V gene data show CDR1 as KGHSH and CDR2 as LQKENI. V lost 3 bases and J lost 6; bases outside the gene matches: 4. CDR3 in DNA: TGTGCCAGCTCACCGGGGCTAGCGGGAGGCGAGCAGTACTTC. Encoded protein: CASSPGLAGGEQYF.

This clonotype was observed a few times. The chain recombines TRBV12-3 or TRBV12-4 with TRBJ1-1; D remains ambiguous. Between the trimmed V and J ends, which lost 0 bases and 1 base, there was a span of 9 bases. The CDR3 has 15 residues. This CDR3 reads CASSLALGGNTEAFF. DNA of the CDR3: TGTGCCAGCAGTTTAGCGCTAGGCGGGAACACTGAAGCTTTCTTT.

This clonotype was seen many times. The chain recombines TRBV19 with TRBJ2-5, with 8 positions matching TRBD2. The J segment lost 0 bases and the V segment lost 1 base, leaving 4 bases of the junction unmatched. The germline CDR1 and CDR2 sequences are LNHDA and SQIVND (reference sequence). The CDR3 is 16 amino acids. CDR3 nucleotide sequence: TGTGCCAGTAGTATAGTTGCGGGGGGATACCAAGAGACCCAGTACTTC. The encoded protein is CASSIVAGGYQETQYF.

This clonotype was recorded many times. This chain uses TRBV3-2 with TRBJ1-2; the table's TRBD1 call for D was not verified on the DNA. TRBV3-2 is tagged as a pseudogene. This CDR3 is 16 amino acids long. The CDR3 coding sequence is TGTGCCAGCAGCCAAGGTTGGGCAGGGGAGGACTATGGCTACACCTTC. This sequence encodes CASSQGWAGEDYGYTF.

This clonotype has at least ten counts. V and J are TRBV6-5 and TRBJ1-1, with D maybe TRBD1 (6 bases). Germline V gene data show CDR1 as MNHEY and CDR2 as SVGAGI. Deletions cut 2 bases from V and 0 bases from J, with 16 bases between. The CDR3 runs to 17 residues. The CDR3 here is CASSYRGQTLMNTEAFF. For the CDR3, the DNA is TGTGCCAGCAGTTACCGGGGACAAACTCTTATGAACACTGAAGCTTTCTTT.

This clonotype was counted a single time. The CDR3 DNA reads TGTGCCAGCAGTTTATGGGGACAGCTCTTGAACACTGAAGCTTTCTTT. Its protein is CASSLWGQLLNTEAFF. The V gene is TRBV28, the J gene TRBJ1-1; 7 bases are a match to TRBD1. The CDR3 consists of 16 residues. From germline, CDR1 is MDHEN and CDR2 SYDVKM. V lost 0 bases to trimming and J lost 0 bases; unmatched junction nucleotides: 4. The whole variable domain, filled in from reference TRBV28 and TRBJ1-1, reads DVKVTQSSRYLVKRTGEKVFLECVQDMDHENMFWYRQDPGLGLRLIYFSYDVKMKEKGDIPEGYSVSREKKERFSLILESASTNQTSMYLCASSLWGQLLNTEAFFGQGTRLTVV.

This clonotype came up many times. The chain recombines TRBV5-1 with TRBJ2-7; 12 bases are a match to TRBD2. Germline V CDR1 and CDR2: SGHRS, YFSETQ. V lost 2 bases, J lost 4 bases, and 4 bases stayed unmatched. The CDR3 length is 15 residues. CDR3 sequence reads: CASSLLAGGGYEQYF. The CDR3 DNA reads as TGCGCCAGCAGCTTACTAGCGGGAGGCGGGTACGAGCAGTACTTC.

This clonotype was seen many times. J is TRBJ2-2 and V is TRBV11-2; D may be TRBD2 (6 bases). Germline lookup yields CDR1 SGHAT and CDR2 FQNNGV. V lost 6 bases and J 7 bases, leaving 24 bases between the germline ends. This CDR3 spans 17 amino acids. The CDR3 DNA is TGTGCCAGCAGACCCGGGAGTCCTTTTGGGTTTAGCGGGGAGCTGTTTTTT. The encoded protein is CASRPGSPFGFSGELFF.

This clonotype was found many times. This chain uses TRBV7-9 with TRBJ1-1; D is unclear. CDR3 length: 15 amino acids. Germline assignment: CDR1 SEHNR and CDR2 FQNEAQ (reference sequence). Trimming took off 0 bases at V and 1 base at J, with 9 bases between the two ends. The CDR3: CASSLAGRRNTEAFF. The CDR3 nucleotides read TGTGCCAGCAGCTTAGCGGGCAGAAGGAACACTGAAGCTTTCTTT.

Concerning this clonotype itself: A read error may account for a junction end that differs from germline. The rearrangement joins TRBV4-1 to TRBJ1-1; D remains unclear. CDR1 and CDR2 from the germline V gene are MGHRA and YSYEKL. CDR3 length: 15 amino acids. CDR3 sequence: CASSIPPRKYSRRIF. In DNA form, the CDR3 reads TGCGCCAGCAGCATCCCCCCCCGGAAATACTCGAGGCGAATCTTT.

This clonotype was seen at least ten times. The rearrangement links TRBV2 to TRBJ1-5; 9 nucleotides match TRBD1. Trimming cost V 6 bases and J 7 bases; bases outside gene matches: 7. Germline V gene data show CDR1 as SNHLY and CDR2 as FYNNEI. There are 14 residues in the CDR3. CDR3 sequence (DNA): TGTGCCAGCAGCGCCGGGACAGGGCTACAGCCCCAGCATTTT. This gives the protein CASSAGTGLQPQHF.

This clonotype showed up many times. The gene calls are TRBV6-5 and TRBJ1-6, with D unclear. CDR1 MNHEY and CDR2 SVGAGI come from the germline V gene. V lost 4 bases and J 10 bases, leaving 14 bases between the germline ends. The CDR3 length is 14 residues. CDR3 in DNA: TGTGCCAGCAGTTTCTTGGACGGGAGGTCACCCCTCCACTTT. Its protein product is CASSFLDGRSPLHF.

This clonotype occurred once. For the CDR3, the DNA is TGTGCCAGCAAAGGCCGGGGGCCACAAGCTTTCTTT. Amino acids: CASKGRGPQAFF. V and J are TRBV28 and TRBJ1-1; D might be TRBD1 (6 bases). The CDR3 spans 12 residues. V was pared by 7 bases and J by 9 bases, with 15 bases between. Germline CDR1 and CDR2: MDHEN and SYDVKM. The entire variable domain, with the rest obtained from reference TRBV28 and TRBJ1-1, is as follows: DVKVTQSSRYLVKRTGEKVFLECVQDMDHENMFWYRQDPGLGLRLIYFSYDVKMKEKGDIPEGYSVSREKKERFSLILESASTNQTSMYLCASKGRGPQAFFGQGTRLTVV.